The rows below give T cell receptor beta chains drawn from one sample of a study of cytomegalovirus exposure and HLA in healthy donors. Measured with immunoSEQ multiplex PCR; TCRdb has only the in-frame clones, and not every one. The sample contains under 200,000 clones, roughly 80% of which appear only once. Sequences were obtained from PBMCs. All receptors come from a woman aged 50 to 60 in good health and CMV-seronegative. Each CDR3 is given with its conserved first and last residue. Fields, in order: clone size, V gene, D gene, J gene, CDR3 DNA, CDR3 protein. The D gene is left open where the match is weak. Clone size, where shown, is once, few, many, or a class for clones that have expanded.

NA	TRBV6-5	NA	TRBJ1-1	TGTGCCAGCAGTTACGAGGGCTTGAACACTGAAGCTTTCTTT	CASSYEGLNTEAFF
NA	TRBV2	NA	TRBJ2-1	TGTGCCAGCAGCCCCGAGACAGGAAGCAATGAGCAGTTCTTC	CASSPETGSNEQFF
NA	TRBV7-6	NA	TRBJ2-1	TGTGCCAGCAGCCTTCTCCAGACAAATGAGCAGTTCTTC	CASSLLQTNEQFF
once	TRBV6-1	TRBD1	TRBJ2-5	TGTGCCAGCACCCCGACAGGGGGCCGAGAGACCCAGTACTTC	CASTPTGGRETQYF
NA	TRBV30	NA	TRBJ2-2	TGTGCCTGCCTGTCAAGCCCGAACACCGGGGAGCTGTTTTTT	CACLSSPNTGELFF
many	TRBV27	NA	TRBJ1-6	TGTGCCAGCAGTTTAAACGGCGGATATTCACCCCTCCACTTT	CASSLNGGYSPLHF
once	TRBV25-1	NA	TRBJ2-1	TGTGCCAGCAGTGAAATGGGGACTGCAAACAATGAGCAGTTCTTC	CASSEMGTANNEQFF
NA	TRBV27	TRBD1	TRBJ1-2	TGTGCCAGCAGTTTAGAGGGGGCAGGGCTTTTGGGTGGCTACACCTTC	CASSLEGAGLLGGYTF
few	TRBV5-5	NA	TRBJ2-7	TGTGCCAGCAGCTTGGGGCCCAACAGGGCCTACGAGCAGTACTTC	CASSLGPNRAYEQYF
NA	TRBV29-1	TRBD1	TRBJ2-1	TGCAGCGTTGAAGGCTCTCAGGGGGTTAGAAATGAGCAGTTCTTC	CSVEGSQGVRNEQFF
few	TRBV10-3	TRBD1	TRBJ2-7	TGTGCCATCAGGGGACAGGGGGAGACTAACGAGCAGTACTTC	CAIRGQGETNEQYF
NA	TRBV2	NA	TRBJ2-3	TGTGCCAGCAGTGGACAGGCGTCGGATACGCAGTATTTT	CASSGQASDTQYF
NA	TRBV7-9	NA	TRBJ1-4	TGTGCCAGCAGCCTTACCGAGACAGTTAGGGGTGAAAAACTGTTTTTT	CASSLTETVRGEKLFF
NA	TRBV7-3	TRBD1	TRBJ2-1	TGTGCCAGCAGCTTAGGGGACAGGGGAGTTCCCCAGTTCTTC	CASSLGDRGVPQFF
NA	TRBV10-3	NA	TRBJ1-4	TGTGCCATCAGTGAGTCGGTGGGTGTGAGCCCTCGAGGTGAAAAACTGTTTTTT	CAISESVGVSPRGEKLFF
few	TRBV7-8	TRBD2	TRBJ2-3	TGTGCCAGCAGCTTGAACTATGGGCGGGAGGCCCGGCCTGGGACGCAGTATTTT	CASSLNYGREARPGTQYF
NA	TRBV7-2	NA	TRBJ1-1	TGTGCCAGCAGCTTGGAGGGGAGTGGCGCTGAAGCTTTCTTT	CASSLEGSGAEAFF
NA	TRBV11-2	TRBD1	TRBJ1-4	TGTGCCAGCAGCTTAACAGGGGGATATACTAATGAAAAACTGTTTTTT	CASSLTGGYTNEKLFF
NA	TRBV2	TRBD1	TRBJ2-2	TGTGCCACCCCGGCGGGACAGGGGCCCCAAGGGGAGCTGTTTTTT	CATPAGQGPQGELFF
NA	TRBV7-6	TRBD1	TRBJ1-2	TGTGCCAGCAGGATCCCCGGGACAGGCCGGGGCTACACCTTC	CASRIPGTGRGYTF
NA	TRBV4-1	TRBD1	TRBJ2-3	TGCGCCAGCAGCCCAAGGACAGGGAATGCGTTAGATACGCAGTATTTT	CASSPRTGNALDTQYF
NA	TRBV6-5	NA	TRBJ1-2	TGTGCCAGCAGTTATTACAGGGACGACTATGGCTACACCTTC	CASSYYRDDYGYTF
once	TRBV5-1	NA	TRBJ2-2	TGCGCCAGCAGCGTCTTCAGGGTTATCGACACCGGGGAGCTGTTTTTT	CASSVFRVIDTGELFF
NA	TRBV5-6	NA	TRBJ1-1	TGTGCCAGCAGCTTGCGCAAGGGGCAGGAAGCTTTCTTT	CASSLRKGQEAFF
NA	TRBV7-2	NA	TRBJ2-3	TGTGCCAGCAGCCCACACACATCAGATACGCAGTATTTT	CASSPHTSDTQYF
NA	TRBV6-5	NA	TRBJ1-6	TGTGCCAGCAGTTACTCGGGTTTCCCGGGGAATTCACCCCTCCACTTT	CASSYSGFPGNSPLHF
NA	TRBV19	NA	TRBJ2-1	TGTGCCAGTAATTGGCGGGGTGAACGCAATGAGCAGTTCTTC	CASNWRGERNEQFF
NA	TRBV5-4	TRBD1	TRBJ2-7	TGTGCCAGCAGCTTGGCGTCAGGGGGCCCCTACGAGCAGTACTTC	CASSLASGGPYEQYF
NA	TRBV19	NA	TRBJ1-6	TGTGCCAGTAGACCCTTATGGACAGTAAGTGATTCACCCCTCCACTTT	CASRPLWTVSDSPLHF
NA	TRBV18	TRBD2	TRBJ2-7	TGTGCCAGCTCACCACTCGGACCGACGACTAGCGGGACGGGAGAGCAGTACTTC	CASSPLGPTTSGTGEQYF
NA	TRBV5-1	NA	TRBJ1-5	TGCGCCAGCAGCCCGGACGCAGGGTTGGATCAGCCCCAGCATTTT	CASSPDAGLDQPQHF
NA	TRBV28	TRBD1	TRBJ2-6	TGTGCCAGCAGTCCATCCAGACAGGGGGCCACGGGGGCCAACGTCCTGACTTTC	CASSPSRQGATGANVLTF
NA	TRBV4-1	TRBD1	TRBJ1-1	TGCGCCAGCAGACATCGGACAGGGATGAACACTGAAGCTTTCTTT	CASRHRTGMNTEAFF
NA	TRBV27	TRBD1	TRBJ1-1	TGTGCCAGCAGTACGCGACAGGGTATTTTGAACACTGAAGCTTTCTTT	CASSTRQGILNTEAFF
few	TRBV20-1	NA	TRBJ2-7	TGCAGTGCTGCGAGAGGCGGCGAGCAGTACTTC	CSAARGGEQYF
NA	TRBV7-3	NA	TRBJ2-1	TGTGCCAGCAGCTTCCTAACGGGAGAGGGATCCTACAATGAGCAGTTCTTC	CASSFLTGEGSYNEQFF